This TCR beta chain was documented in a study of metastatic and nonmetastatic thyroid tumors. Study overall: The comparison covered peripheral blood and tumor or nodule tissue in malignant and benign thyroid patients.

Patients were all untreated before their thyroid surgery. V was clipped by 8 bases and J by 14 bases, with 19 bases between them. This CDR3 is 13 amino acids long. Germline CDR1 reads MNHNS; CDR2 reads SASEGT. Per the study methods: Construction of a distant-metastasis classifier for papillary thyroid cancer relied on CDR3 differences across clinicopathological groups. TCRdb re-called the PCR reads via MiXCR. These V and J calls originate from TCRdb's pipeline instead of the authors' own analysis. Among about 35,000 clones listed, about 29% were seen once. Study-wide points: The study reportedly found significantly higher TCR beta diversity in malignant thyroid tumors than benign nodules, in blood and tumor.

This clone is medium-sized by share. Its antigen is not known. The sample taken for sequencing was blood. The sequence came from a female donor with papillary thyroid cancer or a benign thyroid nodule (not recorded which). Some clones in this sample may be carry-over from other donors' samples. The chain carries TRBV6-1 and TRBJ1-6, with D perhaps matching TRBD1 (5 bases). This CDR3 reads CASSGTATETLHF. The CDR3 nucleotides are TGTGCCAGCTCAGGGACCGCAACCGAGACCCTCCACTTT.